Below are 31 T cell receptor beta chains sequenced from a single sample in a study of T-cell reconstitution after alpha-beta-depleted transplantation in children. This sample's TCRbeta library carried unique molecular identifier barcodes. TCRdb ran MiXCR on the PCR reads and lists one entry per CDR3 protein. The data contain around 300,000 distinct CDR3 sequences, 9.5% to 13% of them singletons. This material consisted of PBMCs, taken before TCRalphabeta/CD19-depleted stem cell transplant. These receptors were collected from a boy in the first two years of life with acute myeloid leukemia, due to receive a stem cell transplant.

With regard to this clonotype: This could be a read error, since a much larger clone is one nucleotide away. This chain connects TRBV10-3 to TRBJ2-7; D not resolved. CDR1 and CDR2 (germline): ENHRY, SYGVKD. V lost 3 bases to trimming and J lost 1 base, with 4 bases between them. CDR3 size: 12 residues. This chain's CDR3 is CAISDRSYEQYF. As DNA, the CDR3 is TGTGCCATCAGTGACAGGTCCTACGAGCAGTACTTC.

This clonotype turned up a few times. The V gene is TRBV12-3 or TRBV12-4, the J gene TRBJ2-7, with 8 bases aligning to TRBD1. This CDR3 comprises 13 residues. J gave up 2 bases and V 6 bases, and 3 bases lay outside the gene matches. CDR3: CASRDRATYEQYF. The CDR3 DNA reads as TGTGCCAGCAGGGACAGGGCCACCTACGAGCAGTACTTC.

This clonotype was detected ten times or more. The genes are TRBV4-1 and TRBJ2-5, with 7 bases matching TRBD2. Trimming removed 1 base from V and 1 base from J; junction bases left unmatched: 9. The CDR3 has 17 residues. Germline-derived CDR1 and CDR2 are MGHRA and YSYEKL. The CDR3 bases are TGCGCCAGCAGCCAAGGATGGGGAGGGAGCCTCCAAGAGACCCAGTACTTC. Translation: CASSQGWGGSLQETQYF.

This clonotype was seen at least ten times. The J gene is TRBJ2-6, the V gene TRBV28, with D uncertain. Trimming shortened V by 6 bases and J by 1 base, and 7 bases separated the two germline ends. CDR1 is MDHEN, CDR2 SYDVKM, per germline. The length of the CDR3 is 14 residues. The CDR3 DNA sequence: TGTGCCAGCAGGTTCGGTTCTGGGGCCAACGTCCTGACTTTC. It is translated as CASRFGSGANVLTF.

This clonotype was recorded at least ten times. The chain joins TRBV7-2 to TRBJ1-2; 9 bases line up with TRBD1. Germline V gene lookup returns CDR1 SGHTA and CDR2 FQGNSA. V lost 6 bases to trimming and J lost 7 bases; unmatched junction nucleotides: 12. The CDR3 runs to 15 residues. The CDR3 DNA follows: TGTGCCAGCAGTTATACATCACAGGGGGCGGGTGGCTACACCTTC. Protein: CASSYTSQGAGGYTF. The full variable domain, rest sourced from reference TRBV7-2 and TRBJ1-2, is GAGVSQSPSNKVTEKGKDVELRCDPISGHTALYWYRQSLGQGLEFLIYFQGNSAPDKSGLPSDRFSAERTGGSVSTLTIQRTQQEDSAVYLCASSYTSQGAGGYTFGSGTRLTVV.

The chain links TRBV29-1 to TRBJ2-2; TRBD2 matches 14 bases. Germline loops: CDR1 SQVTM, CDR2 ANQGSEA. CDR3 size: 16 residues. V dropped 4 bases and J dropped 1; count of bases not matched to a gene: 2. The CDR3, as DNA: TGCAGCGTTGGACTAGCGGGGGGGCGGAACACCGGGGAGCTGTTTTTT. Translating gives CSVGLAGGRNTGELFF.

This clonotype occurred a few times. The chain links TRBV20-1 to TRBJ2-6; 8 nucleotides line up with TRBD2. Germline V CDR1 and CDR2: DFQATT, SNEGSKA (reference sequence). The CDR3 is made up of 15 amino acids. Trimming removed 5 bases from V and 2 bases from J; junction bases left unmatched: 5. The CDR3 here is CSAASGGPGANVLTF. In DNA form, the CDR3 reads TGCAGTGCTGCTTCGGGGGGGCCTGGGGCCAACGTCCTGACTTTC.

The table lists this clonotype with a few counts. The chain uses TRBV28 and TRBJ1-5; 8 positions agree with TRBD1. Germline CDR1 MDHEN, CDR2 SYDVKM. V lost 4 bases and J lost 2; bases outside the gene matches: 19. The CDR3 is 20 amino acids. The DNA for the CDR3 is TGTGCCAGCAGTTGGGGGGGTCATCGGTCCGACAGGGGAGGCAATCAGCCCCAGCATTTT. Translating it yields CASSWGGHRSDRGGNQPQHF.

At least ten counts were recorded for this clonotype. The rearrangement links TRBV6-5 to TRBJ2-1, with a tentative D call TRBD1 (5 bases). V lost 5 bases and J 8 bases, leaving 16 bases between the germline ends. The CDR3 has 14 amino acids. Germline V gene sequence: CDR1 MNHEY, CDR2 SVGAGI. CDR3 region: CASSTTSRGHEQFF. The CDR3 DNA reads TGTGCCAGCAGTACCACGAGTAGGGGCCATGAGCAGTTCTTC.

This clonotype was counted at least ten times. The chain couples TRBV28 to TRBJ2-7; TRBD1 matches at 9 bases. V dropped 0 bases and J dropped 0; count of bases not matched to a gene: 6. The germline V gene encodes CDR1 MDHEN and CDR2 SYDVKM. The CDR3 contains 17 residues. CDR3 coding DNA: TGTGCCAGCAGTTTATGGACCGGGACAGGGAGCTCCTACGAGCAGTACTTC. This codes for CASSLWTGTGSSYEQYF.

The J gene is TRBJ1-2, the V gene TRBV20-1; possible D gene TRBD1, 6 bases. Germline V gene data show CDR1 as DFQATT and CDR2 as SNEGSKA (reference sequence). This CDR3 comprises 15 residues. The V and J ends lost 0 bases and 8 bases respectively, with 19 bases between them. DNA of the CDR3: TGCAGTGCTAGAGATTTCGGGGGGCCCTGGGGGGGCTACACCTTC. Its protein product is CSARDFGGPWGGYTF.

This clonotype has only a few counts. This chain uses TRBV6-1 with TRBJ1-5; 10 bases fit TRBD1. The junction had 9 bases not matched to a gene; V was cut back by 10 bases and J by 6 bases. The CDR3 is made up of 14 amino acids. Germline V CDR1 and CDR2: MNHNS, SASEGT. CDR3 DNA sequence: TGTGCCACCGGGGAGGACAGGGGGAGTCAGCCCCAGCATTTT. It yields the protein CATGEDRGSQPQHF.

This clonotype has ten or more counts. Here the CDR3 DNA reads TGTGCCAGCAGTGATGGTCGAAGCACAGATACGCAGTATTTT. This codes for CASSDGRSTDTQYF. The chain carries TRBV2 and TRBJ2-3, with D uncertain. This CDR3 contains 14 residues. Trimming left V 3 bases short and J 0 bases short, with 7 bases between. In germline, CDR1 is SNHLY, CDR2 FYNNEI.

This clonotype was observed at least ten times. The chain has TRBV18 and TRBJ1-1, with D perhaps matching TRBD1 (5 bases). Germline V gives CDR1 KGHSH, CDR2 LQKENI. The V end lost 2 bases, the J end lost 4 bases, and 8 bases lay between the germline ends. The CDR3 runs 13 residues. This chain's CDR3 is CASSPKGPTEAFF. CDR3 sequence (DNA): TGTGCCAGCTCACCAAAGGGGCCCACTGAAGCTTTCTTT.

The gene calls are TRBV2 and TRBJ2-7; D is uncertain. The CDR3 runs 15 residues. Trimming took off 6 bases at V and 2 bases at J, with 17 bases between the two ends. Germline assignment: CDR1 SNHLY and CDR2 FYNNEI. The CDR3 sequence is CASRPDRMHAYEQYF. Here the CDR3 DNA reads TGTGCCAGCAGACCCGACCGTATGCACGCCTACGAGCAGTACTTC.

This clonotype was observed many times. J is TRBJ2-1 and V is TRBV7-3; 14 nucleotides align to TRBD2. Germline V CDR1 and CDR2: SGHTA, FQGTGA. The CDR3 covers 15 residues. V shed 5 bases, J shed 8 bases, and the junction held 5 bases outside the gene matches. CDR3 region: CASSAPGLAGDEQFF. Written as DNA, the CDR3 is TGTGCCAGCAGCGCGCCGGGACTAGCGGGAGATGAGCAGTTCTTC. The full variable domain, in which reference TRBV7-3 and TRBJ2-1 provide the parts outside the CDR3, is GAGVSQTPSNKVTEKGKYVELRCDPISGHTALYWYRQSLGQGPEFLIYFQGTGAADDSGLPNDRFFAVRPEGSVSTLKIQRTERGDSAVYLCASSAPGLAGDEQFFGPGTRLTVL.

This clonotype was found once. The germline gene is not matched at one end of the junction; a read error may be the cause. CDR3 DNA: TGTACCAGCAGTTTAAAAGGGGGGAAGGGTGGACAGGGGCCCTACGAGCAGTACTTC. It specifies CTSSLKGGKGGQGPYEQYF. This chain joins TRBV6-7 and TRBJ2-7, with 9 bases matching TRBD1. TRBV6-7 is an open reading frame, and its role is uncertain. This CDR3 is 19 amino acids long.

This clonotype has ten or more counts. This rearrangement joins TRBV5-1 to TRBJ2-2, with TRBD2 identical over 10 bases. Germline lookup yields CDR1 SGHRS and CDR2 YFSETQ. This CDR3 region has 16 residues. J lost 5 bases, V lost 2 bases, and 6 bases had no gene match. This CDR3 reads CASSFLAGAKTGELFF. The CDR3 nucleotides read TGCGCCAGCAGCTTTCTAGCGGGGGCTAAGACCGGGGAGCTGTTTTTT.

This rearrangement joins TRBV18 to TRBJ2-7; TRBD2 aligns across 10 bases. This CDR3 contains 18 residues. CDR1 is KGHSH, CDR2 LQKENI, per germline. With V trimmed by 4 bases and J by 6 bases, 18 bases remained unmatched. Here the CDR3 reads CASSLAARTSGRTGEQYF. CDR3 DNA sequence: TGTGCCAGCTCACTAGCCGCCAGGACTAGCGGCAGAACAGGCGAGCAGTACTTC.

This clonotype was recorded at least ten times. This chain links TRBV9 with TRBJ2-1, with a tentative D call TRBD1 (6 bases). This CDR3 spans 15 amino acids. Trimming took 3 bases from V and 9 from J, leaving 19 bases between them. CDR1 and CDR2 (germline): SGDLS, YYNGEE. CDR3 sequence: CASSALDRYESEQFF. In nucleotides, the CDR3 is TGTGCCAGCAGCGCCCTAGACAGGTACGAGAGTGAGCAGTTCTTC. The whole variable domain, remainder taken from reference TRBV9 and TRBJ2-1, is DSGVTQTPKHLITATGQRVTLRCSPRSGDLSVYWYQQSLDQGLQFLIQYYNGEERAKGNILERFSAQQFPDLHSELNLSSLELGDSALYFCASSALDRYESEQFFGPGTRLTVL.

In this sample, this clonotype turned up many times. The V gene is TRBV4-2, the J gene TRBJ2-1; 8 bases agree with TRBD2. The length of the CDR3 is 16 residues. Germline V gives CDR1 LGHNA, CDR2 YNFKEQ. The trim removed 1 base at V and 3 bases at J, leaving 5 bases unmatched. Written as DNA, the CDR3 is TGTGCCAGCAGCCAAGGATCGGGAGGGCTCTACAATGAGCAGTTCTTC. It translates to CASSQGSGGLYNEQFF.

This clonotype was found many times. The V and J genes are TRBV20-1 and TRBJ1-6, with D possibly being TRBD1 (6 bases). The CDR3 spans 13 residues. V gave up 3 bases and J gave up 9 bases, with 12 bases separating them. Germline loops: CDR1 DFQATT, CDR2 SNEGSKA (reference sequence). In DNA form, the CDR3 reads TGCAGTGCTAGCTGGGGGCGAGGTTCACCCCTCCACTTT. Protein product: CSASWGRGSPLHF.

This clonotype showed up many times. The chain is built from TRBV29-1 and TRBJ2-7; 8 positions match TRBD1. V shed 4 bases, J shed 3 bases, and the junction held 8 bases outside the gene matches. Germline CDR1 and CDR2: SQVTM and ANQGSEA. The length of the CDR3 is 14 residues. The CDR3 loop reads CSVARQGAHYEQYF. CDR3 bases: TGCAGCGTTGCTCGGCAGGGGGCCCACTACGAGCAGTACTTC.

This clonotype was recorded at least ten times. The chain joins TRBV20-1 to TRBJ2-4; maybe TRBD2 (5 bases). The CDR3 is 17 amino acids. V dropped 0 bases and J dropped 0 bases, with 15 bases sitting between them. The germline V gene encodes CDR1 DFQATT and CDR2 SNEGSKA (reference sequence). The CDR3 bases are TGCAGTGCTAGAGATTCTAAAGCGGCCCTAGCCAAAAACATTCAGTACTTC. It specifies CSARDSKAALAKNIQYF.

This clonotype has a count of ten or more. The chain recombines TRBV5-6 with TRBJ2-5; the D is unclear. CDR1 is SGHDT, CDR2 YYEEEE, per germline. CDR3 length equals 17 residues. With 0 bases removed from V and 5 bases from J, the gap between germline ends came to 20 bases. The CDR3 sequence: CASSLDRLDLLGETQYF. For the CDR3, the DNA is TGTGCCAGCAGCTTGGACCGATTGGACCTCCTCGGGGAGACCCAGTACTTC.

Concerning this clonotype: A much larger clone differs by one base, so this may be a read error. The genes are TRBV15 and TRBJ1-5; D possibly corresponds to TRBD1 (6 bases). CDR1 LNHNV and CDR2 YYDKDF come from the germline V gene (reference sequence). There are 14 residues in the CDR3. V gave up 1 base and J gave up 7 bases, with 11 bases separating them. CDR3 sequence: CATSRVRGRQPQHF. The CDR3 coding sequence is TGTGCCACCAGCAGAGTTCGGGGGCGGCAGCCCCAGCATTTT.

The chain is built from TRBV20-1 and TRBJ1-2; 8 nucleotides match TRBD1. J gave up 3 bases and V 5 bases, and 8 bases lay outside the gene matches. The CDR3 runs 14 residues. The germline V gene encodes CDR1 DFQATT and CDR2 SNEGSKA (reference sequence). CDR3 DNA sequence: TGCAGTGCTCTGACGGGACAGGCGGACTATGGCTACACCTTC. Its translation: CSALTGQADYGYTF.

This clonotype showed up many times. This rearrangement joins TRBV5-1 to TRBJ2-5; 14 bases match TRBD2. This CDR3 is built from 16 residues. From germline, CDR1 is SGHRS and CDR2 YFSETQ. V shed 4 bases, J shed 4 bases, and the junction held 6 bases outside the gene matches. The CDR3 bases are TGCGCCAGCAGCGCCCTCGGGACTAGCGGGAGAGAGACCCAGTACTTC. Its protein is CASSALGTSGRETQYF.

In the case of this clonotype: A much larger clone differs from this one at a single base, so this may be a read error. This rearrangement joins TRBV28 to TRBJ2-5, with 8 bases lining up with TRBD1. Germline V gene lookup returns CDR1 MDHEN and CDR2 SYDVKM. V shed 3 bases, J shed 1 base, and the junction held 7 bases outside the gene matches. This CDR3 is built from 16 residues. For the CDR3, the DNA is TGTGCCAGCAGTTTCGGGGACAGGTCGTGCCAAGAGACCCAGTACTTC. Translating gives CASSFGDRSCQETQYF. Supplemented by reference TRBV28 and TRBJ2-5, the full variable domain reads DVKVTQSSRYLVKRTGEKVFLECVQDMDHENMFWYRQDPGLGLRLIYFSYDVKMKEKGDIPEGYSVSREKKERFSLILESASTNQTSMYLCASSFGDRSCQETQYFGPGTRLLVL.

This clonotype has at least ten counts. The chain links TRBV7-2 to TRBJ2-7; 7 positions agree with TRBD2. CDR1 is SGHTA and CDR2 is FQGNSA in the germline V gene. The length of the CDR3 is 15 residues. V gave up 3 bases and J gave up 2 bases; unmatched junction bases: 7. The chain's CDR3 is CASSLTTSVAYEQYF. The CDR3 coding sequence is TGTGCCAGCAGCTTGACTACTAGCGTAGCCTACGAGCAGTACTTC.

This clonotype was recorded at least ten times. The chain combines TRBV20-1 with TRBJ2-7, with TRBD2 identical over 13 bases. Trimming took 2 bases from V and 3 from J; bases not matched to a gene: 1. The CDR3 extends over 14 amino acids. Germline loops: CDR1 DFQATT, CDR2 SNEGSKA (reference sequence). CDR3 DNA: TGCAGTGCTAGAACTAGCGGGAGGGACTACGAGCAGTACTTC. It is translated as CSARTSGRDYEQYF.